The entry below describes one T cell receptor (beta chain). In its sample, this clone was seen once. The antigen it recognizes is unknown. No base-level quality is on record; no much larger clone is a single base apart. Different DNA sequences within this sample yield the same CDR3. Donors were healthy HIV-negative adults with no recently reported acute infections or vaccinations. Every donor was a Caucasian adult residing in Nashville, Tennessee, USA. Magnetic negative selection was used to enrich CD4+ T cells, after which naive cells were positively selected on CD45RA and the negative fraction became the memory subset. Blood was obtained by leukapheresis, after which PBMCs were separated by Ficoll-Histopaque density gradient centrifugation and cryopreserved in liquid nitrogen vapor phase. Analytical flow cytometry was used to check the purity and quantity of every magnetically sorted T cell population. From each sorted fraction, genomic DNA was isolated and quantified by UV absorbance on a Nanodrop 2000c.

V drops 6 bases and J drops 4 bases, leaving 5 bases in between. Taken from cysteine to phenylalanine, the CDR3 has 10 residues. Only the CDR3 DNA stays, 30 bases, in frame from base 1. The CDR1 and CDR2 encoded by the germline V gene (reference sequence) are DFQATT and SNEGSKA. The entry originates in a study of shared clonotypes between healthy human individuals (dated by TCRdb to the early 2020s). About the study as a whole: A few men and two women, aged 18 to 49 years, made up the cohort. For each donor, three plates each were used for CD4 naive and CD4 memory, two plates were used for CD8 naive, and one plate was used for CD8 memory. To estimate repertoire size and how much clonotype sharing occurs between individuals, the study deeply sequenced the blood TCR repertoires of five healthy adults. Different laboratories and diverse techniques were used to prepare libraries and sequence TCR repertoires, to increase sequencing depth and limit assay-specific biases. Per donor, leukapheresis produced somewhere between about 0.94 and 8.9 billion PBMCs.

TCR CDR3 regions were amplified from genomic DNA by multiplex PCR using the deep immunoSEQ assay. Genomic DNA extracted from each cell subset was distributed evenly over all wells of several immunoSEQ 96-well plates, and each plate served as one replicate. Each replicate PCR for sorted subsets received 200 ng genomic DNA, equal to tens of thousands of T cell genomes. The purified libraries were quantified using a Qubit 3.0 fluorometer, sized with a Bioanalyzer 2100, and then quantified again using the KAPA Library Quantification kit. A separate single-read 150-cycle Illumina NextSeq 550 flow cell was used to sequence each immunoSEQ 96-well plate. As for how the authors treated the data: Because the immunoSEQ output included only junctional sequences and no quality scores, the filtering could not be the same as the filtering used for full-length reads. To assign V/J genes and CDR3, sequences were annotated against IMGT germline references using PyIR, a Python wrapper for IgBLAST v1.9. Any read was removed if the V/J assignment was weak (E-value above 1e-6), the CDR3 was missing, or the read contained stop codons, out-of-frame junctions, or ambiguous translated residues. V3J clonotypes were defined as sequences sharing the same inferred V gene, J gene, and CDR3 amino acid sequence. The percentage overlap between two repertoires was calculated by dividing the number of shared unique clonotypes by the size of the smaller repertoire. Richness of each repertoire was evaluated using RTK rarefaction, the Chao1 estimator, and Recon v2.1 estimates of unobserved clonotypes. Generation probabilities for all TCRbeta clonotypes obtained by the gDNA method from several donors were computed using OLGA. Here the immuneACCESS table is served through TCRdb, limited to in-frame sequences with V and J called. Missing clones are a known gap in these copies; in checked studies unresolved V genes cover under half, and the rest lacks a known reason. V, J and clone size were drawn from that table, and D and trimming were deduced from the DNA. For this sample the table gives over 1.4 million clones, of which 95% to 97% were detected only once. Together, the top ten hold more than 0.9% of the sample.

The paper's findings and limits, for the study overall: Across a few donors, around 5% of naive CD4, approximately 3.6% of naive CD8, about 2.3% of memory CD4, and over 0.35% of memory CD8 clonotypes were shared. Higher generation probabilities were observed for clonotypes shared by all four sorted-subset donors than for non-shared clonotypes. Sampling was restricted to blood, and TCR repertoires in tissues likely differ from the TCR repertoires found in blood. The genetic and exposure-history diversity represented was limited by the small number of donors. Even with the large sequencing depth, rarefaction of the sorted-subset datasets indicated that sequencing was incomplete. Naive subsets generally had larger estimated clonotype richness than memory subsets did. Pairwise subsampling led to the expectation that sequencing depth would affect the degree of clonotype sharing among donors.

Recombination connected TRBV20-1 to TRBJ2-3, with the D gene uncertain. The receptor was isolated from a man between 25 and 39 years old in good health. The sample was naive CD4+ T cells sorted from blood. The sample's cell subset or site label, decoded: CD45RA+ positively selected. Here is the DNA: TGCAGTGCCAGCTCAGATACGCAGTATTTT. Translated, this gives CSASSDTQYF.